Shown below are 5 T cell receptor beta chains from a single sample sequenced in a study of cytomegalovirus exposure and HLA in healthy donors. This PCR relied on a set of 60 Vbeta primers and 13 Jbeta primers. Profiled with immunoSEQ multiplex PCR; TCRdb holds only in-frame clones, not every one. The data contain 110,000 to 150,000 clones, 77% of them singletons. The sequenced sample consisted of PBMCs. Receptor source: a female donor in good health and CMV-seronegative.

This chain uses TRBV6-5 with TRBJ2-7; 7 bases map to TRBD1. The CDR3 sequence is 15 residues long. V was pared by 5 bases and J by 0 bases, with 7 bases of the junction left unmatched. Germline V gives CDR1 MNHEY, CDR2 SVGAGI. The CDR3 DNA sequence: TGTGCCAGCAGTCTAAACAGGGGCCCCTCCTACGAGCAGTACTTC. It yields the protein CASSLNRGPSYEQYF.

The chain carries TRBV6-1 and TRBJ2-7; D is ambiguous. CDR1 MNHNS and CDR2 SASEGT come from the germline V gene. The CDR3 loop spans 12 amino acids. Trimming pared 3 bases from V and 4 bases from J, leaving 7 bases between. This CDR3 is CASSDRSYEQYF. The CDR3 DNA reads TGTGCCAGCAGTGACAGGTCTTACGAGCAGTACTTC.

The sample holds one count of this clone. The chain uses TRBV5-1 and TRBJ2-7, with TRBD1 matching over 7 bases. The CDR3 has 15 residues. V shed 0 bases and J 2 bases; nucleotides not matched to a gene: 5. CDR1 SGHRS and CDR2 YFSETQ come from the germline V gene. CDR3 DNA sequence: TGCGCCAGCAGCTTGGTGGGGACAGAGACCTACGAGCAGTACTTC. Translating it yields CASSLVGTETYEQYF.

The J gene is TRBJ2-7, the V gene TRBV5-5; D possibly corresponds to TRBD2 (5 bases). Germline values: CDR1 SGHKS, CDR2 YYEKEE (reference sequence). Trimming left V 4 bases short and J 2 bases short, with 10 bases between. The CDR3 is 13 amino acids. The CDR3: CASSLTGTYEQYF. The CDR3 DNA is TGTGCCAGCAGCCTGACGGGGACCTACGAGCAGTACTTC.

This sequence joins TRBV18 and TRBJ2-7; possible D gene TRBD1, 5 bases. V lost 6 bases to trimming and J lost 0 bases, with 21 bases between them. The CDR3 covers 17 residues. The germline CDR1 and CDR2 sequences are KGHSH and LQKENI. CDR3 sequence: CASSRLSTEISSYEQYF. CDR3 nucleotides: TGTGCCAGCTCTCGCCTTTCGACAGAGATTAGCTCCTACGAGCAGTACTTC.